Below, one T cell receptor (beta chain) is given with its context. The PCR was carried out with 60 Vbeta primers and 13 Jbeta primers. Here immunoSEQ multiplex PCR was the method, and the copy in TCRdb shows in-frame clones only, minus some. The table shows more than 150,000 clones, with 70% to 90% occurring only once. This sample is part of a study of cytomegalovirus exposure and HLA in healthy donors. The CDR3 consists of 16 residues. This sequence joins TRBV12-2 and TRBJ1-2. TRBV12-2 is classified as a pseudogene. The specimen sequenced was PBMCs. The receptor comes from a young woman in good health and CMV-seropositive. The CDR3 spells CASRTHLVVVIYGYTF. CDR3 in DNA: TGTGCAAGTCGCACCCATCTGGTAGTCGTCATCTATGGCTACACCTTC.